Below, 18 T cell receptor beta chains from the same sample are listed, as sequenced in a study of blood T cell repertoires in COVID-19. This table comes from immunoSEQ multiplex PCR, and its TCRdb copy is limited to in-frame clones, with some not included. Among some 130,000 clones listed, roughly 89% were seen once. Sample: peripheral blood. These TCRs come from a man in his sixties with active or convalescent COVID-19.

This clone was counted a single time. This chain uses TRBV15 with TRBJ2-5, with D perhaps TRBD2 (6 bases). V lost 0 bases and J 3 bases, leaving 14 bases between the germline ends. CDR3 size: 16 residues. Germline V gene sequence: CDR1 LNHNV, CDR2 YYDKDF (reference sequence). The CDR3 reads CATSRDLGGGKETQYF. The CDR3 DNA reads as TGTGCCACCAGCAGAGATCTGGGCGGCGGGAAAGAGACCCAGTACTTC.

The V call is TRBV3-1 (or the pseudogene TRBV3-2), the J call TRBJ2-7; D is ambiguous. Germline assignment: CDR1 LGHDT and CDR2 YNNKEL (reference sequence). The CDR3 runs to 12 residues. The V end was cut by 3 bases, the J end by 3 bases, with 6 bases between. This chain's CDR3 is CASSQRIYEQYF. The CDR3 nucleotides read TGTGCCAGCAGCCAGAGAATCTACGAGCAGTACTTC.

The chain is built from TRBV28 and TRBJ1-5, with 8 bases identical to TRBD1. Germline V gives CDR1 MDHEN, CDR2 SYDVKM. This CDR3 is 15 amino acids long. V was pared by 2 bases and J by 4 bases, with 4 bases of the junction left unmatched. CDR3 residues: CASSLAQGANQPQHF. CDR3 DNA: TGTGCCAGCAGTTTAGCTCAGGGGGCGAATCAGCCCCAGCATTTT.

This clone was seen once. This chain uses TRBV19 with TRBJ1-2; TRBD1 is a possible D gene (5 bases). V shed 9 bases and J shed 6 bases, with 17 bases lying between them. Germline lookup yields CDR1 LNHDA and CDR2 SQIVND (reference sequence). This CDR3 spans 13 amino acids. The CDR3 DNA is TGTGCCAGCTGCAGGGAAGTTGAGGATGGCTACACCTTC. Amino acid sequence: CASCREVEDGYTF.

This clone was picked up a small number of times. The chain combines TRBV30 with TRBJ1-6; 8 nucleotides agree with TRBD1. With V trimmed by 4 bases and J by 7 bases, 6 bases remained unmatched. The CDR3 sequence is 14 residues long. Germline V gene sequence: CDR1 GTSNPN, CDR2 SVGIG (reference sequence). DNA of the CDR3: TGTGCCTGGATGCAGGGGGCGAGAAATTCACCCCTCCACTTT. This encodes CAWMQGARNSPLHF.

This chain connects TRBV19 to TRBJ1-5; no clear D. In germline, CDR1 is LNHDA, CDR2 SQIVND (reference sequence). Trimming stripped 3 bases from V and 2 bases from J, with 5 bases between. This CDR3 has 13 residues. CDR3: CASSMFGNQPQHF. CDR3 sequence (DNA): TGTGCCAGTAGTATGTTCGGCAATCAGCCCCAGCATTTT.

This chain uses TRBV5-1 with TRBJ2-3; 10 bases agree with TRBD2. The germline V gene has CDR1 SGHRS and CDR2 YFSETQ. The CDR3 totals 17 residues. The J segment lost 4 bases and the V segment lost 4 bases, leaving 12 bases of the junction unmatched. CDR3 in amino acids: CASSASSGSVRADTQYF. The DNA for the CDR3 is TGCGCCAGCAGCGCTTCTAGCGGGAGTGTCCGGGCAGATACGCAGTATTTT. Full variable domain (outside the CDR3, taken from reference TRBV5-1 and TRBJ2-3): KAGVTQTPRYLIKTRGQQVTLSCSPISGHRSVSWYQQTPGQGLQFLFEYFSETQRNKGNFPGRFSGRQFSNSRSEMNVSTLELGDSALYLCASSASSGSVRADTQYFGPGTRLTVL.

This clone was recorded a few times. V is TRBV5-5 and J is TRBJ2-7; possible D gene TRBD2, 5 bases. The germline gives CDR1 SGHKS, CDR2 YYEKEE (reference sequence). V lost 4 bases and J 2 bases, leaving 13 bases between the germline ends. The CDR3 has 14 residues. CDR3 in amino acids: CASSADPAAYEQYF. The CDR3 coding sequence is TGTGCCAGCAGCGCCGATCCAGCGGCCTACGAGCAGTACTTC.

The genes are TRBV3-1 (or the pseudogene TRBV3-2) and TRBJ1-2; weak D call: TRBD1 (5 bases). Trimming took 2 bases from V and 8 from J, leaving 12 bases between them. The V gene's germline CDR1 is LGHDT and CDR2 YNNKEL (reference sequence). There are 13 residues in the CDR3. CDR3 amino acids: CASSQSGSSGYTF. The CDR3 DNA reads as TGTGCCAGCAGCCAATCAGGGTCATCGGGCTACACCTTC.

The chain recombines TRBV18 with TRBJ2-4; 7 bases align to TRBD1. The CDR3 extends over 18 amino acids. The germline gives CDR1 KGHSH, CDR2 LQKENI. J was trimmed by 3 bases and V by 5 bases; bases with no gene match: 16. CDR3 coding DNA: TGTGCCAGCTCAATCGGGATGGGACAGATCTTTAGCAAAAACATTCAGTACTTC. This sequence encodes CASSIGMGQIFSKNIQYF.

The chain carries TRBV5-6 and TRBJ2-7; 7 bases are a match to TRBD1. The CDR3 contains 15 residues. CDR1 is SGHDT, CDR2 YYEEEE, per germline. Trimming cost V 2 bases and J 1 base; bases outside gene matches: 6. CDR3 sequence reads: CASSFGQAGSYEQYF. In nucleotides, the CDR3 is TGTGCCAGCAGCTTCGGACAGGCAGGATCCTACGAGCAGTACTTC.

The chain is built from TRBV12-3 or TRBV12-4 and TRBJ1-2; no clear D gene. The CDR3 consists of 13 residues. Trimming removed 2 bases from V and 8 bases from J, with 12 bases in between. DNA of the CDR3: TGTGCCAGCAGTTTACGAACGAGAGAGGGCTACACCTTC. It codes for CASSLRTREGYTF.

The chain employs TRBV6-2 or TRBV6-3 and TRBJ1-6; D perhaps matches TRBD1 (6 bases). The CDR3 has 16 residues. V shed 4 bases and J shed 5 bases, with 15 bases lying between them. The germline CDR1 and CDR2 sequences are MNHEY and SVGEGT. In nucleotides, the CDR3 is TGTGCCAGCAGTTGGAACCGGGACATAAATAATTCACCCCTCCACTTT. As protein: CASSWNRDINNSPLHF.

This clone was recorded only once. This chain connects TRBV28 to TRBJ2-7; no definite D call. With 2 bases removed from V and 3 bases from J, the gap between germline ends came to 8 bases. Germline CDR1 reads MDHEN; CDR2 reads SYDVKM. The CDR3 length is 13 residues. The CDR3 sequence is CASSLAQDYEQYF. The DNA of the CDR3 is TGTGCCAGCAGTTTAGCCCAGGACTACGAGCAGTACTTC.

In its sample, this clone was seen once. The V call is TRBV29-1, the J call TRBJ2-5, with a possible D match to TRBD1 (6 bases). Per germline, CDR1 SQVTM and CDR2 ANQGSEA. V lost 4 bases and J 5 bases, leaving 17 bases between the germline ends. The CDR3 loop spans 14 amino acids. The CDR3 loop is CSVVGTQGQETQYF. For the CDR3, the DNA is TGCAGCGTTGTGGGGACCCAGGGGCAGGAGACCCAGTACTTC.

V usage is TRBV5-4 and J usage is TRBJ2-1, with a tentative D call TRBD1 (5 bases). The CDR3 sequence is 14 residues long. Germline assignment: CDR1 SGHNT and CDR2 YYREEE (reference sequence). The V end lost 0 bases, the J end lost 8 bases, and 12 bases lay between the germline ends. CDR3 nucleotide sequence: TGTGCCAGCAGCTTGGTGCTCAGGGTGGATGAGCAGTTCTTC. It codes for CASSLVLRVDEQFF.

The chain recombines TRBV3-1 (or the pseudogene TRBV3-2) with TRBJ2-7; D remains unclear. Trimming left V 1 base short and J 4 bases short, with 5 bases between. The CDR3 is 12 amino acids. CDR1 is LGHDT, CDR2 YNNKEL, per germline (reference sequence). CDR3 sequence (DNA): TGTGCCAGCAGCCAAGCAGTATACGAGCAGTACTTC. Protein product: CASSQAVYEQYF.

The J gene is TRBJ2-7, the V gene TRBV7-8; D perhaps matches TRBD2 (6 bases). Germline V gives CDR1 SGHVS, CDR2 FQNEAQ. CDR3 length: 16 amino acids. Trimming shortened V by 3 bases and J by 6 bases, and 21 bases separated the two germline ends. The CDR3: CASSLPTRAGGLEQYF. The CDR3 DNA sequence: TGTGCCAGCAGCTTGCCCACTCGAGCGGGCGGCCTCGAGCAGTACTTC.